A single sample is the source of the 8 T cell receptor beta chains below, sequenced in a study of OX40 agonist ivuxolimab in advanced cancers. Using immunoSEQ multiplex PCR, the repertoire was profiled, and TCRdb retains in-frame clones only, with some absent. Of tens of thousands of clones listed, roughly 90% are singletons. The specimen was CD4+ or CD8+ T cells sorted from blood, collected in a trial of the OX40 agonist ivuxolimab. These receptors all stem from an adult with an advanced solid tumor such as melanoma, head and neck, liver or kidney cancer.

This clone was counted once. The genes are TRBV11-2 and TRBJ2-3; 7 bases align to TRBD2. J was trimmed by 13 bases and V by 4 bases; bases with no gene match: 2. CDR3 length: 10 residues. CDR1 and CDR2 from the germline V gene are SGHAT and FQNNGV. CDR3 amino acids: CASSSGLKYF. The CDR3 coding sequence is TGTGCCAGCAGCTCGGGACTAAAGTATTTT. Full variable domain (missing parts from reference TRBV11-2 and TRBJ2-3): EAGVAQSPRYKIIEKRQSVAFWCNPISGHATLYWYQQILGQGPKLLIQFQNNGVVDDSQLPKDRFSAERLKGVDSTLKIQPAKLEDSAVYLCASSSGLKYFGPGTRLTVL.

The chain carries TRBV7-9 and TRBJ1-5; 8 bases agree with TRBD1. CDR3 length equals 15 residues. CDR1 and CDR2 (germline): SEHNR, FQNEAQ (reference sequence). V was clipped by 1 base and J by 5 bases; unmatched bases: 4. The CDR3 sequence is CASSLGQGRDQPQHF. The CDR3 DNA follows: TGTGCCAGCAGCTTAGGACAGGGGAGGGATCAGCCCCAGCATTTT.

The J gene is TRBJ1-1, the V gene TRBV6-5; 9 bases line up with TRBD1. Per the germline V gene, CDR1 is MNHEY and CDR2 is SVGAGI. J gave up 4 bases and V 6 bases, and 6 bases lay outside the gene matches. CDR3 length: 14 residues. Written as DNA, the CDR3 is TGTGCCAGCAGGTGGGGACAGGGAGCCACTGAAGCTTTCTTT. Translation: CASRWGQGATEAFF.

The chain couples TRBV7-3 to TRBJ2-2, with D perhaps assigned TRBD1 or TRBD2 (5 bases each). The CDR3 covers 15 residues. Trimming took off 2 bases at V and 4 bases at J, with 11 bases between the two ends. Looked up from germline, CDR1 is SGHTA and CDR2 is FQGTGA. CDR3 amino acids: CASSLQGTGTGELFF. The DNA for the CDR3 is TGTGCCAGCAGCTTACAAGGGACCGGCACCGGGGAGCTGTTTTTT.

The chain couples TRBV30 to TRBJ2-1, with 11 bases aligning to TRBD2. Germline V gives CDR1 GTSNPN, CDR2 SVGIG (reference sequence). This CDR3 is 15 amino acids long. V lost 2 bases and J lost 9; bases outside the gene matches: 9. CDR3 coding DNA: TGTGCCTGGAGTCCACTAGCGGGAGTAGGGATTGAGCAGTTCTTC. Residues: CAWSPLAGVGIEQFF.

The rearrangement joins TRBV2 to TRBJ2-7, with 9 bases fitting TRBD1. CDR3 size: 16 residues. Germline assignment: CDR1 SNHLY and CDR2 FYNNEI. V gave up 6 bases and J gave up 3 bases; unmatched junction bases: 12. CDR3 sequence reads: CASRGGPGQGFYEQYF. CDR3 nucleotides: TGTGCCAGCAGAGGGGGACCGGGACAGGGATTCTACGAGCAGTACTTC.

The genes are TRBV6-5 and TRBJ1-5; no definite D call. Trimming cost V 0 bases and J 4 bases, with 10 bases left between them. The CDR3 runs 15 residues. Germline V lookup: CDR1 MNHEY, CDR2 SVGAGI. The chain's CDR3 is CASSYSMRANQPQHF. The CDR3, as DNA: TGTGCCAGCAGTTACTCTATGAGGGCAAATCAGCCCCAGCATTTT.

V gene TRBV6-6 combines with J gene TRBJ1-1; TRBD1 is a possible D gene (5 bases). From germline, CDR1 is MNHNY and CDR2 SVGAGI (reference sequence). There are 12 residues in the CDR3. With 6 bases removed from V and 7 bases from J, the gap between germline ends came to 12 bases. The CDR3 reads CASSLGGGEAFF. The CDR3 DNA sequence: TGTGCCAGCAGCTTGGGGGGTGGTGAAGCTTTCTTT.